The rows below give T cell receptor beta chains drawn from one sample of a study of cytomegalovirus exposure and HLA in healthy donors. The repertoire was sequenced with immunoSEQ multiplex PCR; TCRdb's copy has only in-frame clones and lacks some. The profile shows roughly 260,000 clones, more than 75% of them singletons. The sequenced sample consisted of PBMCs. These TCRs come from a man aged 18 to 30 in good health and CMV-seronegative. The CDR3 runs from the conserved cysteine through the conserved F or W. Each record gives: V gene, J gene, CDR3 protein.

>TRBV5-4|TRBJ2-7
CASSVGQGALGEQYF
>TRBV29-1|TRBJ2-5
CSSRGAGKGETQYF
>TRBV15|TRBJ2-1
CATSRDRAGGPDEQFF
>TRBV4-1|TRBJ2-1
CASSLLGEQFF
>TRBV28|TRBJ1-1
CASSFYSLAMNTEAFF
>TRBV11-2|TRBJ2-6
CASSQDRGGPGANVLTF
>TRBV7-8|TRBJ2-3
CASSSLRGDVDTQYF
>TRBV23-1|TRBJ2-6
CAPVPRQAGGLSGANVLTF
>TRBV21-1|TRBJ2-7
CASSQGGRDSYEQYF
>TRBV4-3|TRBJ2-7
CASSQVTGAPYEQYF
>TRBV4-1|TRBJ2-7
CASSQGRTGGPDEQYF
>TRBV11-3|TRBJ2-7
CASSRRGGYEQYF
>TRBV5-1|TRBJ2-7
CASSLGGAGGYEQYF
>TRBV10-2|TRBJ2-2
CASLVAGTNTGELFF
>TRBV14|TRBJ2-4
CASSLPRGWTARAKNIQYF
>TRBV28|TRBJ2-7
CASSWGGYEQYF
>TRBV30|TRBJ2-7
CAWSQGENRGAGLYEQYF
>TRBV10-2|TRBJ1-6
CASVGQGNSPLHF
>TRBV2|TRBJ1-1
CASSEPLRSAEAFF
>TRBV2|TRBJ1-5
CASSITGEQPQHF
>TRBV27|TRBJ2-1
CASNLSWTFYNEQFF
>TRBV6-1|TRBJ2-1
CATSGRPGNEQFF
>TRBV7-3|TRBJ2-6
CASSPDGGRANVLTF
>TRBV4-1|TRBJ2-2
CASSQRDSGELFF
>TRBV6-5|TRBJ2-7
CASSMGGTVEQYF
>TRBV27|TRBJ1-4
CASSPRDRGWEKLFF
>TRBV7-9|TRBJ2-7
CASKVGQGAGGASYEQYF
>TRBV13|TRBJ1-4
CASKRGLDEKLFF
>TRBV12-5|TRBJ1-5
CASGRGQRHQPQHF
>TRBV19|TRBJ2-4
CASSIDREGLENIQYF
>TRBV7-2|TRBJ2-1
CASSFSGGADEQFF
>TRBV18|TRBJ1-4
CASSTRVATNEKLFF
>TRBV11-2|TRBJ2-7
CASSLDLGLYYF
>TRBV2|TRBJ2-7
CASSVGLAGFYEQYF
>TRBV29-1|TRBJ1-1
CSDGQGWTEAFF
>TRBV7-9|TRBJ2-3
CASRAGGPGRVLDTQYF
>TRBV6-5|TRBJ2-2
CASSLKLPGELFF
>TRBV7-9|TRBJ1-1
CASSPPEITEAFF
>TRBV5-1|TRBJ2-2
CASSLQDHTGELFF
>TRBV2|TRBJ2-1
CASSDRGFNEQFF
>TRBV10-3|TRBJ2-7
CAISESGTSTTGQYF
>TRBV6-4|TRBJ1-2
CASSDPVYGYTF
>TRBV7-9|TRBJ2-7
CASSRTTGPYEQYF
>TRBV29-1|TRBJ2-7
CSVGPGLVLREQYF
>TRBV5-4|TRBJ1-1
CASSSIAGESEAFF
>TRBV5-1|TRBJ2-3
CASSLAYLDTQYF
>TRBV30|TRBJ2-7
CAWGDYAYEQYF
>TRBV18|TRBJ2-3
CATRTGTDTQYF